This T cell receptor (beta chain) was sequenced for a study of blood T cell repertoires in COVID-19. Turning to the study itself: Sources were T cells, B-cell-depleted T cells, or PBMCs; the material itself was cDNA or gDNA.

Per the authors' pipeline: Amplified reference gene primers provided the basis for estimating nucleated cell counts. Sequencing used immunoSEQ multiplex PCR; TCRdb keeps in-frame clones, though not all of them. V and J calls plus clone size are reproduced from that table; the DNA served to infer D and trimming. The sample contains about 380,000 clones, more than 65% of which appear only once. The V gene's germline CDR1 is GTSNPN and CDR2 SVGIG (reference sequence). After removal of 1 base from V and 3 bases from J, the junction contained 3 bases not matched to a gene. The CDR3 has 13 amino acids. This clonotype originated in a human donor with acute or convalescent COVID-19. The donor label of this sample is uncertain. Sequenced input: peripheral blood. The chain employs TRBV30 and TRBJ2-7; 7 bases align to TRBD2. In DNA form, the CDR3 reads TGTGCCTGGAGTGACGGGGACTACTACGAGCAGTACTTC. This codes for CAWSDGDYYEQYF.